A single TCR beta chain is shown here with its context. This clone showed up just once. The specificity of this receptor is unknown. There are no base qualities to consult, and no much larger clone falls within one base. Other DNA sequences in the same sample also yield this CDR3. The entry originates in a study of cytomegalovirus exposure and HLA in healthy donors (dated by TCRdb to 2016 to 2017). General notes on the study: An earlier analysis of approximately 640 of the donors reported 276 Gb of sequence data and around 110 million unique TCR beta sequences from 150 million to 200 million T cells. The study aimed to test whether signatures of past pathogen exposure could be identified by cataloging public T cell receptors. Typing coverage varied by locus: roughly 629-630 donors for A, B, C, DRB1 and DQB1; roughly 500 for DQA1; over 600 for DPA1; roughly 470 for DPB1. Rather than drawing on any new phenotypic data, the later analysis identified candidate immune exposures from TCR beta sequences and the way those sequences occurred across donors. In an earlier analysis of 550 to 700 of the donors, high-throughput TCR beta sequencing was used to judge whether each TCR beta V gene segment behaved as functional or pseudogenic. On average, 235,054 unique TCR beta nucleotide sequences were sequenced per donor among some 430 genotyped donors of the cohort, with roughly 18% of those sequences being non-productive. The study profiled the T cell repertoires of fewer than 850 subjects by immunosequencing and related them to cytomegalovirus serostatus. In a later genetic analysis, genome-wide SNP genotypes for about 60% of the 666 donors were used, and that subset was treated as a discovery cohort. Donor age, sex, ethnicity and CMV serostatus were compiled together with the repertoire data. In addition to the first cohort of 666 subjects, a separate validation cohort of 120 different subjects was used. A later analysis re-examined previously published TCR beta repertoires from just over 650 donors and added high-resolution HLA genotyping to investigate patterns of TCR occurrence. Roughly 5 DR-DQ haplotypes were handled as single units for association and clustering, since linkage in the cohort was strong. HLA typing covered class I and class II loci at four-digit resolution. All discovery cohort repertoires had been generated using a single sequencing platform. An early release covering 550 to 700 HLA-typed donors comprised approximately 300 gigabases of sequencing data and tens of millions of unique TCR sequences. Of the 350 to 450 genotyped donors, 81% were placed in the genetic ancestry cluster associated with self-reported Caucasian donors. High-throughput TCR immunosequencing, statistical association of individual TCRs with disease status, and machine learning were combined to predict cytomegalovirus infection status. What the research found in general, with its limitations: HLA typing was unavailable for some donors at each locus, so association tests used only the typed subset. A further reported finding was that TCR beta sequences accurately predicted the HLA-A and HLA-B alleles for most subjects in the first cohort. Sequencing depth was assumed to be roughly uniform across donors in the presence/absence analyses, though that assumption may not hold. A group of highly shared sequence variants was considered likely to be a technical artifact of the sequencing pipeline. According to a later analysis, parvovirus B19, influenza, CMV and Epstein-Barr virus appeared linked to several top co-occurrence clusters. A later genetic analysis associated a missense DCLRE1C variant with V-gene and J-gene trimming of TCR beta chains, and an independent cohort replicated the association. Only TCR beta chains were sequenced in this cohort, and the absence of alpha or paired-chain data limited detectable features. Specific HLA alleles were associated with about 17,000 TCR beta sequences at a false discovery rate of 0.05 in a later analysis. An earlier analysis of approximately 570 of the donors showed that most TCR beta V segments appeared in productive rearrangements either about 87% or about 30% of the time, which broadly matched IMGT annotations. In the study, some 180 TCR beta chains were listed as associated with cytomegalovirus. Most TCR sequences were observed very rarely across donors, whereas some public TCRs were present in many individuals. In a later analysis, HLA-associated TCR beta chains showed more clonal expansion and lower generation probabilities than non-associated chains that were equally common. Correlated functional status among segregating V segments might reflect linkage disequilibrium, but an unknown experimental factor could not be ruled out. The authors suggested that the approach could potentially be extended to other disease states and immunological phenotypes. In vitro tests confirmed that three of the cytomegalovirus-associated TCR beta chains recognize cytomegalovirus antigens. Because counts were too low, 15 to 20 rarely observed V segments, including chromosome 9 orphons, were excluded from the earlier analysis of around 590 of the donors. CMV serostatus was the only immune exposure information available for the cohort. Strong co-occurrence of HLA alleles, especially DR and DQ, made assigning TCR associations to individual alleles difficult. In a later genetic analysis, fewer N-insertions in productive TCRs were reported among donors in an Asian-associated ancestry cluster than the roughly 700-donor mean. The classifier was reported to diagnose cytomegalovirus status with high specificity and sensitivity in both the original cohort and the validation cohort. Because the 87-base-pair reads could not distinguish some IMGT-functional V segments, including TRBV6-2 and TRBV6-3, those segments were excluded. In a later analysis, most CMV-associated TCR beta chains were found to appear HLA-restricted, with HLA associations seemingly driven largely by CMV exposure. A later analysis found that TCR association rates varied across HLA loci, with DRB1 alleles showing the most associated TCRs and HLA-C alleles the fewest.

V lost 5 bases and J lost 3 bases; the stretch between them is 13 bases long. Inclusive of the bounding cysteine and phenylalanine, the CDR3 is 15 residues long. The kept DNA is CDR3 alone, 45 bases in frame from the first base. From the germline V gene (reference sequence), CDR1 is SEHNR and CDR2 is FQNEAQ. The cohort consisted of 670 or so healthy bone marrow donors. At the time of sampling, all cohort members were nominally healthy, though unrecorded immune exposures were likely present. The donor was CMV seropositive and was included in the group of around 300 seropositive cohort members. Each donor provided a peripheral blood sample, and peripheral blood mononuclear cells were used for TCR beta sequencing. Genomic DNA was extracted from the blood cell samples with the Qiagen DNeasy Blood Extraction Kit. The library was made by the immunoSEQ multiplex PCR assay. For the multiplex PCR, a mixture combining 60 forward primers for TCR Vbeta segments and 13 reverse primers for TCR Jbeta segments was used. The CDR3 region of rearranged TCR beta genes was amplified from genomic DNA by a multiplex PCR assay. On the Illumina HiSeq System, the amplified TCR beta libraries were sequenced as 87-base-pair reads. The authors' analysis ran thus. A later analysis counted approximately 84 million unique TCR beta chains across the 650 to 800 repertoires, and roughly 9.9 million of these chains were shared by at least two donors. Raw reads were error-corrected and collapsed into unique sequences with a nearest-neighbor algorithm that merged closely related sequences to remove PCR and sequencing errors. CDR3 sequences were aligned to IMGT reference sequences to assign V, D and J gene segments. For a sequence to be retained, a match of at least six nucleotides to both a V gene segment and a J gene segment was required. A rearrangement was called productive if the CDR3 had no stop codons and remained in frame with V and J, and every other rearrangement was called non-productive. CDR3 was defined according to IMGT convention as the region running from the second conserved V-encoded cysteine to the conserved J-encoded phenylalanine. The earlier analysis of 500 to 600 of the donors excluded sequences that lacked an unambiguous match to a single V gene segment. In an earlier analysis of around 600 of the donors, V segments were called functional above 56.7% productive rearrangements and were called segregating when the between-donor standard deviation exceeded 5%. To diagnose cytomegalovirus status from the catalog of TCR beta chain sequences, a statistical classification framework was built. In a later analysis, V and J genes were assigned by comparing TCR nucleotide sequences against IMGT/GENE-DB human TR gene sequences. In a later analysis, CDR3 sequences and most-parsimonious VDJ recombination scenarios were assigned using the TCRdist pipeline. A later analysis defined each TCR beta chain by its CDR3 amino acid sequence plus V-gene family, and excluded reads lacking a unique V-gene family. As a way to deal with suspected cross-contamination and a sequencing artifact, a later analysis dropped 640 or so nucleotide sequences that were highly shared and had low generation probability. In a later analysis, a clonal expansion index for each public chain was calculated from normalized within-repertoire ranks of inferred template counts. A later analysis computed generation probabilities with a VDJ recombination model fitted to out-of-frame rearrangements, and checked the results against IGoR. In a later analysis, hypergeometric tests were used to score TCR-TCR, TCR-HLA and TCR-CMV co-occurrence, with a repertoire-size bias correction applied to TCR pairs. In a later analysis, false discovery rates were estimated by permuting HLA or CMV assignments 20 times. In a later analysis, co-occurring TCRs were grouped with DBSCAN, and TCRdist sequence similarity was added when clustering was performed within HLA-allele-positive subsets. Repertoires with fewer than 30,000 or more than 120,000 public chains, plus five repertoires with anomalous nucleotide sharing, were excluded from co-occurrence clustering. Held by TCRdb, this immuneACCESS table contains in-frame sequences only and omits some clones. Under half of the omission traces to an unresolved V gene where checked; the cause of the rest is unknown. The DNA was the basis for D and trimming; V, J and clone size are from that table. The sample data list 150,000 to 200,000 clones, and 65% to 70% of these were observed just once. The ten largest make up less than 11% of the sample.

The sample was PBMCs. The receptor was derived from a man younger than 40 in good health and CMV-seropositive. The chain joins TRBV7-9 to TRBJ2-2; possibly the D gene is TRBD1, per 5 matching bases. The CDR3 loop reads CASSRDSIHTGELFF. The DNA sequence is as follows: TGTGCCAGCAGCCGAGACAGCATTCACACCGGGGAGCTGTTTTTT.